This paragraph reports one T cell receptor beta chain. The antigen remains unidentified. The data belong to a study of PD-1 blockade in classical Hodgkin lymphoma. The study's findings and limits: For complete responders, baseline diversity was comparable to that of newly diagnosed patients. Possibly reflecting disease activity or prior therapy, repertoire differences have causes that remain undefined.

CDR3 length: 14 residues. V gave up 0 bases and J gave up 4 bases, with 10 bases separating them. Germline V gene lookup returns CDR1 LGHNA and CDR2 YNFKEQ. Generated by immunoSEQ multiplex PCR, the TCRdb table keeps only in-frame clones and is missing some. The data hold fewer than 90,000 clones, with approximately 94% observed a single time. The patients all showed relapse after autologous stem cell transplantation, while their brentuximab vedotin exposure varied. The sequence was collected from a human donor with classical Hodgkin lymphoma. Here the sequenced sample was peripheral blood mononuclear cells (PBMCs), taken at baseline. The gene calls are TRBV4-2 and TRBJ2-7; D not certain. The CDR3 nucleotides are TGTGCCAGCAGCCAAGACGATACCTCTTACGAGCAGTACTTC. This encodes CASSQDDTSYEQYF.